This TCR beta chain was documented in a study of shared T cell receptors in the human thymus (dated by TCRdb to about 2021). Regarding the research as a whole: The study examined how self-reactive, shared T-cell receptor alpha chains are generated in the human thymus.

The library was obtained by the immunoSEQ multiplex PCR assay. The immuneACCESS repertoire file appears here via TCRdb, limited to in-frame rearrangements. These files lack a portion of the clones; in checked studies, under half of the deficit traces to unresolved V genes, and the cause of the others is not known. Recorded for this sample are hundreds of thousands of clones; 75% to 80% of them occurred a single time. Less than 0.015% of the sample is taken by the ten largest. Concerning this clone: The clone's antigen remains unknown. The input lacks base qualities; no much larger clone sits a single base away.

The germline V gene yields SGDLS for CDR1 and YYNGEE for CDR2. V is shortened by 4 bases, J by 5 bases, and the region joining them spans 10 bases. The CDR3 measures 13 amino acids from cysteine to phenylalanine. Solely the CDR3 DNA is kept, with 39 bases framed from the first base. The data also belong to a second study, concerning human thymus T cells. The second investigation adds: In Finland, the donors were immunologically healthy infants who were having open corrective cardiac surgery for congenital heart defects. The thymus tissue came from surgical resects taken out during corrective cardiac surgery. Usage of V and J gene segments appeared to be biased in both the thymic and the peripheral blood repertoires. The related research found that thymic TCR repertoires overlapped highly between unrelated individuals. The study used eight infant thymus samples plus four related peripheral blood samples to characterize TCR alpha and beta repertoires. The infant donors were about 7 to 250 days old, and the cohort included six males and a couple of females. Thymocytes were released mechanically from tissue and stored at -70 °C as pellets of roughly 9-31 million cells. A QIAsymphony instrument was used to extract genomic DNA from frozen cell pellets. The immunoSEQ multiplex PCR assay was used to amplify the TCRB and TCRAD loci from a standardized quantity of quality-controlled genomic DNA. The V(D)J region was spanned by amplicons of a length sufficient to cover the CDR3 and to identify V and J genes. The amplicons were sequenced on an Illumina platform via the commercial immunoSEQ service. Corrections for primer bias and sequencing errors followed previously described methods, while TCRAD and TCRB definitions were based on the IMGT database. Repertoires were analysed with immunoSEQ Analyzer 3.0 and VDJTools, covering basic statistics, V/J segment usage, diversity estimates, rarefaction and pairwise overlap. Diversity was estimated with Chao1, ChaoE, Efron-Thisted, Shannon and inverse Simpson indices, and also on datasets down-sampled to the smallest sample. For repertoire overlap, CDR3 nucleotide sequence, V gene and J gene had to match strictly, and clustering was done by Jaccard-based multidimensional scaling. Thymus samples yielded on average around 810,000 unique TCRB clonotypes, compared with around 84,000 from blood samples.

The chain joins TRBV9 to TRBJ2-1, with no reliable assignment of the D segment. What was sequenced was thymocytes. The sequence was collected from a boy under two years old with a congenital heart defect. Donor details come from another sample of the same person, matched by shared clones. The CDR3: CASSPRGHNEQFF. The nucleotides are TGTGCCAGCAGCCCCCGAGGCCACAATGAGCAGTTCTTC.